The sequence of this T cell receptor (beta chain) was determined in a study of T-cell memory formation after mild COVID-19. Study-wide points: Detection of some responders pre-infection suggested pre-existing cross-reactive memory T cells participated.

The V gene end was trimmed by 4 bases and the J gene end by 8 bases; junction bases not matched to a gene: 5. The CDR3 is 14 residues long. 5'RACE primed from the constant segment yielded TCR alpha and TCR beta cDNA libraries bearing sample barcodes and UMIs. TCRdb passed the 5' RACE reads through MiXCR, listing each CDR3 protein once. Here the sample spans fewer than 700,000 distinct CDR3 sequences, roughly 21% being singletons. This clonotype has a count of ten or more. The antigen is undetermined. The receptor comes from an adult woman who had mild COVID-19 (a few samples of this study predate the infection). Cell type and time point are not known. Input material: PBMCs or a T cell subset sorted from them (not recorded which). The chain links TRBV12-3 or TRBV12-4 to TRBJ2-1; 10 nucleotides line up with TRBD1. CDR3 DNA: TGTGCCAGCAGTTCCCGGACAGGGGGACATGAGCAGTTCTTC. Amino acids: CASSSRTGGHEQFF.